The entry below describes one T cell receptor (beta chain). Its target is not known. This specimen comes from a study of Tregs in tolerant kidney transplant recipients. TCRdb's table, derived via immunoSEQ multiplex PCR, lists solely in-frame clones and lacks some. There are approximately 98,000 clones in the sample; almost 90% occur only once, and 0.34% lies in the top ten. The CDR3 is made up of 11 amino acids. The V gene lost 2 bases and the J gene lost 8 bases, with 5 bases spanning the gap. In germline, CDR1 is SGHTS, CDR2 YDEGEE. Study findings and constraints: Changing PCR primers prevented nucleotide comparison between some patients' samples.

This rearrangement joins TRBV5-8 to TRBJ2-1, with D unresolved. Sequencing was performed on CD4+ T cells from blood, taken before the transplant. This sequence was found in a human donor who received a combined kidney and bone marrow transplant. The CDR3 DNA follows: TGTGCCAGCAGCTTCAGGTATGAGCAGTTCTTC. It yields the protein CASSFRYEQFF.